This T cell receptor beta chain was identified during a study of cytomegalovirus exposure and HLA in healthy donors. For the study at large: The same platform was used for the 90 to 150 validation repertoires and the approximately 670 first-cohort repertoires, a later analysis reported. Notes on the study in general: In vitro assays verified that three CMV-associated chains recognized CMV antigens specifically.

Concerning this clone: Its antigen is currently unknown.

Produced via immunoSEQ multiplex PCR; TCRdb's table is partial and in-frame only. Of about 76,000 clones in the sample, about 93% were seen once. V was shortened by 2 bases and J by 4 bases, with 9 bases between the two germline ends. The germline gives CDR1 SGHTA, CDR2 FQGTGA. CDR3 length: 13 amino acids. Sequences were obtained from PBMCs. The chain joins TRBV7-3 to TRBJ2-7; D remains unclear. The sequence came from a man between 18 and 29 years old in good health and CMV-seropositive. The CDR3 DNA is TGTGCCAGCAGCTTAGAGGCGAGATACGAGCAGTACTTC. Its translation is CASSLEARYEQYF.